This TCR beta chain was captured by sequencing in a study of blood T cell repertoires in COVID-19. Study information: Italy, Spain and the United States were the sources of the convalescent and acute COVID-19 samples. In each case, the material was cDNA or gDNA derived from T cells, B-cell-depleted T cells, or PBMCs.

In the source study's methods: Amplification with reference gene primers provided the estimates of nucleated cell counts. Libraries were prepared by immunoSEQ multiplex PCR; TCRdb keeps only in-frame clonotypes and omits some of them. The DNA gave D and trimming, while V, J and clone size come from that table. The table records approximately 180,000 clones, 70% to 90% of them present only once. There are 15 residues in the CDR3. CDR1 MNHEY and CDR2 SMNVEV come from the germline V gene (reference sequence). This clone was seen a few times. A junction boundary mismatches the germline segment, possibly from a read error.

The sequence was obtained from a man in his sixties with acute or convalescent COVID-19. The sequenced material came from peripheral blood. The chain links TRBV27 to TRBJ1-5; 9 positions match TRBD1. The CDR3 coding sequence is TGTGCCAGCAGTGATGACAGGGGGGGCAATCAACCCCAGCATTTT. This codes for CASSDDRGGNQPQHF.